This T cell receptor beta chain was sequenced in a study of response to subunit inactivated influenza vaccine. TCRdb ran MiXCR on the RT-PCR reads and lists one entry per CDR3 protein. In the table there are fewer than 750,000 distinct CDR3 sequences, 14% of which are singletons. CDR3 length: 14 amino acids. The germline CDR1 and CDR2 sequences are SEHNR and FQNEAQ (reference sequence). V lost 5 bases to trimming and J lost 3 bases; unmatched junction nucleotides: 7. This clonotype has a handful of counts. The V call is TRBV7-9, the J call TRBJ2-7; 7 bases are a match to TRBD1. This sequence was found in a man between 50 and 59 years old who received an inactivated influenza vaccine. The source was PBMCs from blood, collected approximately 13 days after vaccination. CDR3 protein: CASSPNSGGYEQYF. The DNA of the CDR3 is TGTGCCAGCAGCCCCAACTCAGGGGGCTACGAGCAGTACTTC.